The text below deals with one T cell receptor (beta chain). Its antigen is currently unknown. The sample belongs to a study of read filtering for tumor transcriptome and immune sequencing. This library used about 400 ng RNA and molecular barcoded adaptors spanning alpha/delta and beta/gamma chains. A single record per CDR3 protein comes from TCRdb applying MiXCR to the reads. The sample lists fewer than 30,000 distinct CDR3 sequences; less than 25% were seen once. The CDR3 extends over 15 amino acids. V was clipped by 5 bases and J by 8 bases, with 20 bases between them. Findings and caveats of the study: Sorted CD138-negative bone marrow cells were not purified T cells.

The receptor comes from a donor older than 35 with multiple myeloma. V gene TRBV12-3 or TRBV12-4 combines with J gene TRBJ2-3; no reliable D call. The sequenced sample consisted of a population of CD138-negative cells sorted from bone marrow. CDR3 protein: CASSPLWMGSGTQYF. For the CDR3, the DNA is TGTGCCAGCAGTCCGCTATGGATGGGCTCAGGTACGCAGTATTTT.